Here is one T cell receptor beta chain with its context. Its antigen is as yet unknown. V was pared by 0 bases and J by 3 bases, with 12 bases between. Germline-derived CDR1 and CDR2 are SGHRS and YFSETQ. This CDR3 has 15 residues. This record comes from a study of T cell responses to AZD1222 COVID-19 vaccine. Study-wide results and limits: Close to half of spike-specific TCRs reportedly recognize unmutated variant regions.

Second-dose groups at about 4 or about 12 weeks were pooled. Using immunoSEQ multiplex PCR, the repertoire was profiled, and TCRdb retains in-frame clones only, with some absent. This sample carries approximately 77,000 clones, roughly 90% of them seen once, and the ten largest clones take roughly 4.5%. The source was peripheral blood, collected 28 days after the second AZD1222 dose. The receptor was isolated from an adult who received the AZD1222 COVID-19 vaccine. This sequence joins TRBV5-1 and TRBJ2-5; D perhaps matches TRBD1 (5 bases). The chain's CDR3 is CASSLDQGQEETQYF. Written as DNA, the CDR3 is TGCGCCAGCAGCTTGGATCAGGGCCAGGAAGAGACCCAGTACTTC.